A selection of T cell receptor beta chains follows, all from one sample in a study of HIV-infected patients and healthy controls. TCRdb re-derived calls from the 5' RACE reads in MiXCR, one entry per CDR3 protein. Of approximately 67,000 distinct CDR3 sequences in the sample, about 17% were seen once. Sequenced material: CD4+ T cells from blood. The receptors come from a human donor in good health. Both conserved end residues are part of each CDR3. The D gene is left open where the match is weak. Clone size is given for some rows only: seen once, a few or many times, or a class if the clone is expanded.

j_gene	v_gene	abundance	d_gene	len	CDR3nt	CDR3aa
TRBJ1-1	TRBV6-6	few	-	11	TGTGCCAGCCGGAGGGAATCTGAAGCTTTCTTT	CASRRESEAFF
TRBJ1-2	TRBV5-6	-	-	14	TGTGCCAGCAGCTTTGGGGGGAGATCGGAAGGCTACACCTTC	CASSFGGRSEGYTF
TRBJ2-1	TRBV2	medium-sized	TRBD1	15	TGTGCCAGCAGGGCGGGACAGGTCCTTTACAATGAGCAGTTCTTC	CASRAGQVLYNEQFF
TRBJ2-4	TRBV12-3/TRBV12-4	many	TRBD1	16	TGTGCCAGCACCGAAGTTGCCGGACAGGGGAAAAACATTCAGTACTTC	CASTEVAGQGKNIQYF
TRBJ1-1	TRBV6-6	-	-	15	TGTGCCAGCAGTTATGGGGTAACAGGGAACACTGAAGCTTTCTTT	CASSYGVTGNTEAFF
TRBJ1-1	TRBV5-1	many	-	12	TGCGCCAGCAGCTTGGGGACAGTTGAAGCTTTCTTT	CASSLGTVEAFF
TRBJ2-1	TRBV6-2/TRBV6-3	-	-	14	TGTGCCAGCCGGCCACCTAGACAGTTCGCTGAGCAGTTCTTC	CASRPPRQFAEQFF
TRBJ1-2	TRBV6-5	medium-sized	-	13	TGTGCCAGCAGTTACCAGGGGAAGGTTGGCTACACCTTC	CASSYQGKVGYTF
TRBJ1-6	TRBV4-1	-	TRBD1	14	TGCGCCAGCAGCCTGGACAGGTCTAATTCACCCCTCCACTTT	CASSLDRSNSPLHF
TRBJ2-2	TRBV12-3/TRBV12-4	few	TRBD1	13	TGTGCCAGCAGGCAGGGGGCGGCCGGGGAGCTGTTTTTT	CASRQGAAGELFF